The present entry profiles one T cell receptor (beta chain) with its context. Its specific antigen is unknown. No clone much larger than this one lies a single base away; base qualities are absent. Taken from cysteine to phenylalanine, the CDR3 has 14 residues. CDR3 DNA only is kept here, 42 bases in frame from base 1. CDR1 and CDR2 (SGHRS, YFSETQ) derive from the germline V gene. A distance of 10 bases separates the germline ends of V and J, which lose 0 bases and 4 bases respectively. TCRbeta CDR3 regions were immunosequenced from genomic DNA with the immunoSEQ Assay. Before high-throughput sequencing, genomic DNA was amplified using bias-controlled multiplex PCR. The authors' pipeline ran thus. To quantify the absolute abundance of each unique TCRbeta CDR3 region, the sequences were collapsed and filtered. Clonality, defined as 1 minus Pielou's evenness, was calculated using only productive rearrangements. Tumor T-cell fraction was calculated by normalizing TCRbeta template counts to usable DNA, which was estimated from several housekeeping genes. Clones with significantly greater frequencies in on-treatment versus baseline samples were identified using a previously published method. Drawn from immuneACCESS, this table holds only the in-frame rearrangements with V and J called that TCRdb kept. Clones are partly lost; checked studies trace under half to an unresolved V gene and leave the rest unexplained. The V and J calls and clone size come from that table; D and trimming were worked out from the DNA. The sample contains 8,000 to 10,000 clones, 20% to 30% of them found a single time. The ten largest clonotypes hold less than 20% of the sample.

This specimen's treatment or condition label, per the study, means: randomized to nivolumab then ipilimumab (arm A) or the reverse (arm B). None of the trial patients had been given prior DNA-damaging chemotherapy. The samples were obtained from melanoma patients enrolled in CheckMate 064, an open-label, randomized phase II trial testing sequential checkpoint blockade. Genomic DNA from formalin-fixed paraffin-embedded (FFPE) tissue samples served as the input for tumor TCR sequencing. This entry comes from a study of sequential checkpoint blockade in melanoma (dated by TCRdb to between 2018 and 2021). Notes on the research overall: In a 1:1 randomization, patients received either first-line nivolumab then ipilimumab (arm A) or ipilimumab then nivolumab (arm B). In about 80% of the matched pre- and post-treatment tumor biopsy pairs, both biopsies came from the same lesion. DNA from approximately 99 pretreatment melanoma tumor samples underwent TCRbeta immunosequencing. Matched tumor biopsies were taken from around 20 patients before treatment and at week 13, after single-agent nivolumab (arm A) or ipilimumab (arm B). Maintenance nivolumab was given following each of the two trial sequences.

Overall results and qualifications from the work: The response-prediction model combining TCR metrics and mutation burden needs validation in larger, independent patient cohorts. Within-arm analyses of tumor T-cell fraction were limited by small sample sizes and reduced statistical power. Tumor T-cell fraction and clonality correlated with PD-L1 staining and CD8+ T-cell counts but not with mutational load. In the nivolumab-first arm (arm A), pretreatment tumor TIL clonality was associated with response (P = .04). Patients with increases in tumor T-cell fraction and clonality by week 13 were approximately 30 times more likely to achieve clinical benefit.

The sequence derives from a human donor with melanoma. The chain uses TRBV5-1 and TRBJ1-2; the D gene identity is not certain. The sample was tumor tissue (inferred from file names), taken from a patient given nivolumab and ipilimumab in sequence. The CDR3 protein is CASSLGARSYGYTF. The DNA reads TGCGCCAGCAGCTTGGGGGCCAGATCCTATGGCTACACCTTC.